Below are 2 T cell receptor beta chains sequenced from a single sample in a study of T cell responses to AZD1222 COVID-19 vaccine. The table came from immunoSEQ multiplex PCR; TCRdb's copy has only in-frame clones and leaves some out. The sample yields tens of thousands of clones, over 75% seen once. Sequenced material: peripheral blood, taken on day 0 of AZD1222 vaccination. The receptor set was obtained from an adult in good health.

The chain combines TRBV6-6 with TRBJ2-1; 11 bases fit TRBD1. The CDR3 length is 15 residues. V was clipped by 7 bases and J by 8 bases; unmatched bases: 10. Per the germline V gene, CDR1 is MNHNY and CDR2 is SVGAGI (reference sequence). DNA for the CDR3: TGTGCCAGCACAAAACCGGGACAGGGGGTCTATGAGCAGTTCTTC. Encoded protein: CASTKPGQGVYEQFF.

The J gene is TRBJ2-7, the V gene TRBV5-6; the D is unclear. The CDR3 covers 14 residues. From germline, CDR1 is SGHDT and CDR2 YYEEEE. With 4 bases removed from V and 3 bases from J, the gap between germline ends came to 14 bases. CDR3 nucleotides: TGTGCCAGCAGCCCTCGAGACTCGCACTACGAGCAGTACTTC. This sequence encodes CASSPRDSHYEQYF.